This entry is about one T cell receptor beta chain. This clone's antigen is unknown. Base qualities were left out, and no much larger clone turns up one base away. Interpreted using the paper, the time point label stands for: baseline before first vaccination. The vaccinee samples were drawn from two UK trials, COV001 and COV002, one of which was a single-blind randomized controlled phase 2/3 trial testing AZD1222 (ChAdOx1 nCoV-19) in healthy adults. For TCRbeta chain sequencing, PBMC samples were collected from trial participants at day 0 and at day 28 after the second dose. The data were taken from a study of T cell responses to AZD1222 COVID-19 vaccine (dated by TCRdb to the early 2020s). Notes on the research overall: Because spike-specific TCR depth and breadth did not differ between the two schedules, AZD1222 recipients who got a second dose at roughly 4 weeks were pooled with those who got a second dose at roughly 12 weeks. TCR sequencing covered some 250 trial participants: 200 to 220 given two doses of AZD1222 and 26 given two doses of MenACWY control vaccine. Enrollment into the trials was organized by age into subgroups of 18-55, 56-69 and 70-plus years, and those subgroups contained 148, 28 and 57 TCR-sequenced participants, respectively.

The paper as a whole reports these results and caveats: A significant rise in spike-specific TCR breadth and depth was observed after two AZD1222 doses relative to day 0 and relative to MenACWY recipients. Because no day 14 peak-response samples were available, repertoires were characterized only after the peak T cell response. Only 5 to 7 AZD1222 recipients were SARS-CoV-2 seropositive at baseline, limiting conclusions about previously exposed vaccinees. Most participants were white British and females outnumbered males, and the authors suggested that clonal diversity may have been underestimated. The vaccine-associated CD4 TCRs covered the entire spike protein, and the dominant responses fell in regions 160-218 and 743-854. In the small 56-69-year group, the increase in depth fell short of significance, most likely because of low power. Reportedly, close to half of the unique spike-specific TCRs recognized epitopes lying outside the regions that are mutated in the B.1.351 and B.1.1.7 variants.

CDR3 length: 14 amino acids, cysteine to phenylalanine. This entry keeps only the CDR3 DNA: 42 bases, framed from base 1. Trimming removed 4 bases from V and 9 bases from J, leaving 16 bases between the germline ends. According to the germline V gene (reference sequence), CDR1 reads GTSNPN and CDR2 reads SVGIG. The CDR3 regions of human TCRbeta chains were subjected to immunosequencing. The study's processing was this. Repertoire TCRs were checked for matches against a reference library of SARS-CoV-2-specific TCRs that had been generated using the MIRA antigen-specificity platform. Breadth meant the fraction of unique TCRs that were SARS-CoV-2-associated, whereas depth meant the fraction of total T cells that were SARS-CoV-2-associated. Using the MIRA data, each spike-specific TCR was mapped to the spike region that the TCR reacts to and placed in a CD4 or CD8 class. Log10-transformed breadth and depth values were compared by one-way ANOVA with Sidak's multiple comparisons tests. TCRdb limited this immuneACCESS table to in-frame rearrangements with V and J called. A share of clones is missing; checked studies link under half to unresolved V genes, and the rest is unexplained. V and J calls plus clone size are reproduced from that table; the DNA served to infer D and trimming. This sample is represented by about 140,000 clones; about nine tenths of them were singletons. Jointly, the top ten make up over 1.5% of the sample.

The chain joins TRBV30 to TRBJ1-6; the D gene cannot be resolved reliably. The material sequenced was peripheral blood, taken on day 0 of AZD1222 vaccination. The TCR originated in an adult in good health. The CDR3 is CAWTSGLGVSPLHF. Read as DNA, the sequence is TGTGCCTGGACCTCAGGATTGGGTGTTTCACCCCTCCACTTT.